What follows are 11 T cell receptor beta chains derived from one specimen sequenced in a study of shared clonotypes between healthy human individuals. Sequencing used immunoSEQ multiplex PCR; TCRdb keeps in-frame clones, though not all of them. The sample has about 1,500,000 clones, around 95% seen once; the top ten hold roughly 1.2%. Sequencing input: naive CD4+ T cells sorted from blood. Subset: CD45RA+ positively selected. The receptors derive from a man aged 25 to 40 in good health.

Concerning this clone: The sample carries other DNA sequences with the same CDR3. J is TRBJ2-7 and V is TRBV20-1; D may correspond to TRBD1 or TRBD2 (6 bases each). The V end lost 4 bases, the J end lost 6 bases, and 10 bases lay between the germline ends. The CDR3 length is 11 residues. In germline, CDR1 is DFQATT, CDR2 SNEGSKA (reference sequence). The CDR3 spells CSATQGGEQYF. CDR3 nucleotides: TGCAGTGCTACACAGGGAGGCGAGCAGTACTTC.

The chain uses TRBV27 and TRBJ1-5, with 8 bases fitting TRBD1. The CDR3 contains 16 residues. From germline, CDR1 is MNHEY and CDR2 SMNVEV (reference sequence). J lost 4 bases, V lost 7 bases, and 12 bases had no gene match. CDR3 loop: CASKQTTGAYNQPQHF. The CDR3 coding sequence is TGTGCCAGCAAACAAACGACAGGGGCCTATAATCAGCCCCAGCATTTT.

The chain recombines TRBV5-4 with TRBJ2-7; D gene unclear. CDR1 is SGHNT, CDR2 YYREEE, per germline (reference sequence). The CDR3 loop spans 16 amino acids. V was trimmed by 3 bases and J by 0 bases, leaving 16 bases between them. The CDR3 loop is CASSSRKDRYSYEQYF. The CDR3 bases are TGTGCCAGCAGCTCCCGTAAAGACCGATACTCCTACGAGCAGTACTTC. The full variable domain, in which reference TRBV5-4 and TRBJ2-7 provide the parts outside the CDR3, is ETGVTQSPTHLIKTRGQQVTLRCSSQSGHNTVSWYQQALGQGPQFIFQYYREEENGRGNFPPRFSGLQFPNYSSELNVNALELDDSALYLCASSSRKDRYSYEQYFGPGTRLTVT.

This clone was observed a few times. The V and J genes are TRBV6-5 and TRBJ2-1; 7 bases agree with TRBD1. The CDR3 has 16 residues. Germline CDR1 reads MNHEY; CDR2 reads SVGAGI. The trim removed 0 bases at V and 4 bases at J, leaving 6 bases unmatched. Here the CDR3 reads CASSYSVAGGYNEQFF. CDR3 in DNA: TGTGCCAGCAGTTACTCGGTGGCAGGGGGATACAATGAGCAGTTCTTC.

The count of this clone is one. V and J are TRBV10-2 and TRBJ1-5; D is unclear. This CDR3 has 13 amino acids. Germline V gene lookup returns CDR1 WSHSY and CDR2 SAAADI. Deletions cut 3 bases from V and 9 bases from J, with 12 bases between. The CDR3 DNA is TGCGCCAGCAGTGACGGGTTTCCAGGGCCCCAGCATTTT. This translates into CASSDGFPGPQHF.

The rearrangement uses TRBV28 and TRBJ2-1; D gene ambiguous. V shed 7 bases and J shed 9 bases, with 16 bases lying between them. The V gene's germline CDR1 is MDHEN and CDR2 SYDVKM. The CDR3 contains 13 residues. The CDR3 DNA reads as TGTGCCAGCATTCCCTCCAGCCGAGTTGAGCAGTTCTTC. Translated: CASIPSSRVEQFF.

A note on this clone: Other DNA sequences of this sample code for an identical CDR3. V usage is TRBV11-2 and J usage is TRBJ1-1; D ambiguous. V lost 0 bases to trimming and J lost 1 base, with 3 bases between them. The CDR3 consists of 13 residues. Germline V gives CDR1 SGHAT, CDR2 FQNNGV. CDR3 coding DNA: TGTGCCAGCAGCTTAGACAGGAACACTGAAGCTTTCTTT. Translated, it gives CASSLDRNTEAFF.

The chain joins TRBV7-9 to TRBJ2-2; tentative D call: TRBD2 (6 bases). This CDR3 spans 15 amino acids. V dropped 1 base and J dropped 5 bases, with 11 bases sitting between them. In germline, CDR1 is SEHNR, CDR2 FQNEAQ (reference sequence). CDR3: CASSLVGSYTGELFF. The CDR3 nucleotides are TGTGCCAGCAGCTTAGTCGGGAGCTATACCGGGGAGCTGTTTTTT.

The chain employs TRBV28 and TRBJ2-7; 7 nucleotides match TRBD1. The CDR3 totals 15 residues. Germline V gives CDR1 MDHEN, CDR2 SYDVKM. Germline trimming cut 2 bases from V and 4 bases from J; bases unmatched to any gene: 8. The CDR3 bases are TGTGCCAGCAGTTTAATAGGCGGCAGGGGGTACGAGCAGTACTTC. This encodes CASSLIGGRGYEQYF.

This clone was picked up one time. V usage is TRBV7-8 and J usage is TRBJ2-3, with 10 bases lining up with TRBD2. Germline assignment: CDR1 SGHVS and CDR2 FQNEAQ. V lost 3 bases to trimming and J lost 2 bases; unmatched junction nucleotides: 5. The CDR3 is 16 residues long. Written as DNA, the CDR3 is TGTGCCAGCAGCTTTATAGCGGGAGGCCTCACAGATACGCAGTATTTT. This translates into CASSFIAGGLTDTQYF.

The chain is built from TRBV14 and TRBJ2-5, with 7 bases lining up with TRBD1. Germline V gene sequence: CDR1 SGHDN, CDR2 FVKESK. V shed 0 bases, J shed 7 bases, and the junction held 5 bases outside the gene matches. The CDR3 is 14 residues long. The CDR3 loop is CASSQEWYRGTQYF. DNA of the CDR3: TGTGCCAGCAGCCAAGAGTGGTACAGGGGGACCCAGTACTTC.